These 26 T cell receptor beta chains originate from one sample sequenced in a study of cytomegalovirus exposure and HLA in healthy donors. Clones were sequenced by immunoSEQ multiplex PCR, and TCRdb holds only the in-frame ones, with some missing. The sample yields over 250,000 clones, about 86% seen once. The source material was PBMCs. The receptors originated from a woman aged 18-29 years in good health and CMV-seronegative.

CDR3 in amino acids: CASSLGPPSSYEQYF. The CDR3 nucleotides are TGTGCCAGCAGCTTAGGCCCACCCAGCTCCTACGAGCAGTACTTC. The rearrangement joins TRBV7-6 to TRBJ2-7; D unclear. This CDR3 contains 15 residues. Trimming shortened V by 1 base and J by 0 bases, and 10 bases separated the two germline ends. CDR1 SGHVS and CDR2 FNYEAQ come from the germline V gene.

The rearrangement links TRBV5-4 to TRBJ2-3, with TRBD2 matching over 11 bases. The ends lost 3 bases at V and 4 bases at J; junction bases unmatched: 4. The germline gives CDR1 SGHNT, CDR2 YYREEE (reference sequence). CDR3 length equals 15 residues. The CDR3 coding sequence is TGTGCCAGCAGCTATAGCGGGGGGGGAGCAGATACGCAGTATTTT. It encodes CASSYSGGGADTQYF.

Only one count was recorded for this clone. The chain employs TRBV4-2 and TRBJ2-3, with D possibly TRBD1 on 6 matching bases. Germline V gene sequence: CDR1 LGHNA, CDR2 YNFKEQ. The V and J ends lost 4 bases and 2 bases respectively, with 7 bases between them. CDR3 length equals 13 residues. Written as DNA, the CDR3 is TGTGCCAGCAGCCGACAGGACACAGATACGCAGTATTTT. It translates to CASSRQDTDTQYF.

The CDR3 nucleotides read TGTGCCACCAGTCGGGACAGGGGGCTCCCTGAAGCTTTCTTT. Protein product: CATSRDRGLPEAFF. The genes are TRBV15 and TRBJ1-1; 12 bases align to TRBD1. The germline gives CDR1 LNHNV, CDR2 YYDKDF (reference sequence). There are 14 residues in the CDR3. J was trimmed by 6 bases and V by 6 bases; bases with no gene match: 5.

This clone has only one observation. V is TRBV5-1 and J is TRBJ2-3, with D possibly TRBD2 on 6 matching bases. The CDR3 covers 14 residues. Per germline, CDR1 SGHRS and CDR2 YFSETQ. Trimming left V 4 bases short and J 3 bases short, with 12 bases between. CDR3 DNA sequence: TGCGCCAGCAGCGCGACTAGGAGTACAGATACGCAGTATTTT. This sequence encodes CASSATRSTDTQYF.

CDR3 residues: CASSPDRVHEQYF. The CDR3 nucleotides read TGTGCCAGCTCACCGGACAGGGTGCACGAGCAGTACTTC. J is TRBJ2-7 and V is TRBV18, with TRBD1 identical over 8 bases. The CDR3 loop spans 13 amino acids. J lost 5 bases, V lost 3 bases, and 3 bases had no gene match. In germline, CDR1 is KGHSH, CDR2 LQKENI.

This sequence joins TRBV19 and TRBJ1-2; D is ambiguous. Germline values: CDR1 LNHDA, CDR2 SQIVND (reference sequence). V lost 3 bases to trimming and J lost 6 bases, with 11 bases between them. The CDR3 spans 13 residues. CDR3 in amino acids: CASSIGSLHGYTF. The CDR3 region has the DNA TGTGCCAGTAGTATCGGTTCTCTGCATGGCTACACCTTC.

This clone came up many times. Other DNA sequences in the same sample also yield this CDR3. The CDR3 region has the DNA TGCGCCAGCAGCCAAGATCAGGGCTACGAGCAGTACTTC. It encodes CASSQDQGYEQYF. The chain recombines TRBV4-1 with TRBJ2-7, with D perhaps matching TRBD1 (5 bases). Looked up from germline, CDR1 is MGHRA and CDR2 is YSYEKL. Trimming took 0 bases from V and 3 from J, leaving 6 bases between them. The CDR3 has 13 amino acids.

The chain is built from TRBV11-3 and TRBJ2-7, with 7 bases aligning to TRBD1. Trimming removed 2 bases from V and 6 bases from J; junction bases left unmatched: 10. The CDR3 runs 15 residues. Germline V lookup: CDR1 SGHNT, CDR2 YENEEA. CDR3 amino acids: CASSLTTGPYLEQYF. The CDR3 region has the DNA TGTGCCAGCAGCTTAACGACAGGGCCTTACCTCGAGCAGTACTTC.

Written as DNA, the CDR3 is TGTGCCAGCAGTTTATCGGTGGGGGACAGGGATAATTCACCCCTCCACTTT. Amino acid sequence: CASSLSVGDRDNSPLHF. V is TRBV27 and J is TRBJ1-6, with TRBD1 identical over 9 bases. The trim removed 0 bases at V and 5 bases at J, leaving 5 bases unmatched. The CDR3 loop spans 17 amino acids. The V gene's germline CDR1 is MNHEY and CDR2 SMNVEV (reference sequence).

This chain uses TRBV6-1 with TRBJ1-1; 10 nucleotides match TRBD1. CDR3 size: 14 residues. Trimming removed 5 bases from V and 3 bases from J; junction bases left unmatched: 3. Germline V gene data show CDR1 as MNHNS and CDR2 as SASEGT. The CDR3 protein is CASSRTGGYTEAFF. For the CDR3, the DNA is TGTGCCAGCAGTAGGACAGGGGGATACACTGAAGCTTTCTTT.

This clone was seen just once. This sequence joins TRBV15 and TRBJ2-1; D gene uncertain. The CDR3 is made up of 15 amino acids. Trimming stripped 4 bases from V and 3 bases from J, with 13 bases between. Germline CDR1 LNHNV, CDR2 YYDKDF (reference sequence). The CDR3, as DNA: TGTGCCACCAGCACTGAGGCGGTCCTCTACAATGAGCAGTTCTTC. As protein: CATSTEAVLYNEQFF. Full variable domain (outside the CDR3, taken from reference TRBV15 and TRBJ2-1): DAMVIQNPRYQVTQFGKPVTLSCSQTLNHNVMYWYQQKSSQAPKLLFHYYDKDFNNEADTPDNFQSRRPNTSFCFLDIRSPGLGDTAMYLCATSTEAVLYNEQFFGPGTRLTVL.

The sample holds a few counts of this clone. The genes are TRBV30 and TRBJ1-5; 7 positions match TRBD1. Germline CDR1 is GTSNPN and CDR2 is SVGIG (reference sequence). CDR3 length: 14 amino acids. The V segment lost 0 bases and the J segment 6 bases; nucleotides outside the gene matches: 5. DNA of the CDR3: TGTGCCTGGAGTGTTACAGGGGAATCTCAGCCCCAGCATTTT. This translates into CAWSVTGESQPQHF.

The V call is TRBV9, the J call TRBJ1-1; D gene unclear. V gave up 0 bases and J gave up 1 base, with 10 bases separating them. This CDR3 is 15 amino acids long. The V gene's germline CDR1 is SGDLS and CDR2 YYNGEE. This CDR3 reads CASSVVGGKNTEAFF. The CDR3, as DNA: TGTGCCAGCAGCGTAGTTGGAGGAAAGAACACTGAAGCTTTCTTT.

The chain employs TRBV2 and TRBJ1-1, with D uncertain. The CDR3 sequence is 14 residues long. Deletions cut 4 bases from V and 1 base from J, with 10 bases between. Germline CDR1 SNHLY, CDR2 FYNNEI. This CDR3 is CASSGALQNTEAFF. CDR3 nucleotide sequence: TGTGCCAGCAGTGGGGCTCTACAGAACACTGAAGCTTTCTTT.

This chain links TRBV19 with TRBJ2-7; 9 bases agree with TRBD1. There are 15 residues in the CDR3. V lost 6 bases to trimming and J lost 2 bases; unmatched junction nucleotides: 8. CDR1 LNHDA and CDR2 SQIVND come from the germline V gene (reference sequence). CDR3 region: CASSPAGTGPYEQYF. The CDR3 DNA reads TGTGCCAGTAGCCCTGCCGGGACAGGGCCCTACGAGCAGTACTTC.

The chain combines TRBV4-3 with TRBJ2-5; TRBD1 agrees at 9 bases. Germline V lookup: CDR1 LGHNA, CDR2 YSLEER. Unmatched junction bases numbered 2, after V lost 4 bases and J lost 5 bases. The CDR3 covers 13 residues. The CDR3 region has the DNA TGCGCCAGCAGCCGGGACAGGGATGAGACCCAGTACTTC. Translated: CASSRDRDETQYF.

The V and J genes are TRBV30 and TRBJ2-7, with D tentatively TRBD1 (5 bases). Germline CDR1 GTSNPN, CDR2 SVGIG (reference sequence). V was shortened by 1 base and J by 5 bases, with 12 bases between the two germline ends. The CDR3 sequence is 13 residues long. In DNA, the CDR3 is TGTGCCTGGAGTGAAGGGGTACTGGACGAGCAGTACTTC. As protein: CAWSEGVLDEQYF. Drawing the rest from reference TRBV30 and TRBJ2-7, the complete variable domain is SQTIHQWPATLVQPVGSPLSLECTVEGTSNPNLYWYRQAAGRGLQLLFYSVGIGQISSEVPQNLSASRPQDRQFILSSKKLLLSDSGFYLCAWSEGVLDEQYFGPGTRLTVT.

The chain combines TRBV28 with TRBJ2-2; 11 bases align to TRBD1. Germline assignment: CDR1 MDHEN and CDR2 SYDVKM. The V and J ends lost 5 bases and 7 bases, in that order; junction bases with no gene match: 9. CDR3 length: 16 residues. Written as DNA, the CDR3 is TGTGCCAGCAGTCGGACAGGGGGCGTTCTGGGCGGGGAGCTGTTTTTT. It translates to CASSRTGGVLGGELFF.

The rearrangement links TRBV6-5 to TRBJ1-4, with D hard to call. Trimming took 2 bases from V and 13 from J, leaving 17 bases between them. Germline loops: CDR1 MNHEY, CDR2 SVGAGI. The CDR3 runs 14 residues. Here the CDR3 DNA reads TGTGCCAGCAGTTACCCGGGAAGGGTCCATGGACTGTTTTTT. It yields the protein CASSYPGRVHGLFF.

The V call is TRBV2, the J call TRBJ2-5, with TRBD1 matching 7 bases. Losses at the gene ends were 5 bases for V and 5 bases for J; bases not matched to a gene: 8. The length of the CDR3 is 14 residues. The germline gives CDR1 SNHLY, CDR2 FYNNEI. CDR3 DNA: TGTGCCAGCAGTCCCTTGGACAGGAGGGAGACCCAGTACTTC. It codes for CASSPLDRRETQYF.

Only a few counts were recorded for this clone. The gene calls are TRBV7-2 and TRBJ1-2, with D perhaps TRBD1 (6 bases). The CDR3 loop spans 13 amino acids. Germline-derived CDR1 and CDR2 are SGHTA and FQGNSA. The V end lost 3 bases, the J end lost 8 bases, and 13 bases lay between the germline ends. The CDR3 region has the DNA TGTGCCAGCAGCTTCTTAACAGGGCAGGGCTACACCTTC. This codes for CASSFLTGQGYTF.

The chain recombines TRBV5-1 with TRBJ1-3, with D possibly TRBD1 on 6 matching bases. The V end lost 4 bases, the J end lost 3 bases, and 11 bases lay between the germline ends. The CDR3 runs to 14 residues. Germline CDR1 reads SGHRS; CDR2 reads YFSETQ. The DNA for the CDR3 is TGCGCCAGCAGCCCAAGGACAGATGGAAACACCATATATTTT. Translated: CASSPRTDGNTIYF.

The CDR3 bases are TGCGCCAGCCGGGACAGGCCCTTTGAGGATACGCAGTATTTT. Its protein is CASRDRPFEDTQYF. The chain couples TRBV5-1 to TRBJ2-3; 8 bases fit TRBD1. Per the germline V gene, CDR1 is SGHRS and CDR2 is YFSETQ. The length of the CDR3 is 14 residues. V was clipped by 7 bases and J by 6 bases; unmatched bases: 10.

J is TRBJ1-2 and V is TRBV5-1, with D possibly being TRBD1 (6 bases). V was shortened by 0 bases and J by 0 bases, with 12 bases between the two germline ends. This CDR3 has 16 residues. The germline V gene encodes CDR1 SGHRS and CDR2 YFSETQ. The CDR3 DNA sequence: TGCGCCAGCAGCTTGGGGCCAGGGGAAACTAACTATGGCTACACCTTC. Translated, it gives CASSLGPGETNYGYTF.

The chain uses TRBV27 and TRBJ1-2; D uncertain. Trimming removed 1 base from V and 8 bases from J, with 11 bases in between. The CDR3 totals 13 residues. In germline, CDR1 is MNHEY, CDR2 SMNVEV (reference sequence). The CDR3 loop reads CASSLFPGLGYTF. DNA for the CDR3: TGTGCCAGCAGTTTATTTCCGGGATTGGGCTACACCTTC.